The 9 T cell receptor beta chains listed next were all sequenced from one sample in a study of blood T cells in healthy people across ages. Together with a sample-barcoded 5' primer, a J-beta primer mix was included in a second PCR lasting roughly 6 to 12 cycles. TCRdb reanalysed the 5' RACE reads using MiXCR and keeps one entry per CDR3 protein. The sample yields 650,000 to 1,000,000 distinct CDR3 sequences, around 36% seen once. Sequences were obtained from blood. Receptors originate from a man between 18 and 29 years old in good health.

Comments on this clonotype: This may come from a read error, since a much larger clone is one base off. The chain carries TRBV4-2 and TRBJ1-2; D uncertain. There are 13 residues in the CDR3. Germline lookup yields CDR1 LGHNA and CDR2 YNFKEQ. The CDR3 is CTSSQGKNYGYTF. CDR3 in DNA: TGTACCAGCAGCCAAGGCAAAAACTATGGCTACACCTTC.

This chain joins TRBV12-3 or TRBV12-4 and TRBJ1-2; D not certain. V was cut by 5 bases and J by 8 bases, with 24 bases left in between. This CDR3 contains 16 residues. This chain's CDR3 is CASSTKLEFVSGGYTF. For the CDR3, the DNA is TGTGCCAGCAGTACCAAACTCGAGTTTGTGAGCGGAGGCTACACCTTC.

The chain combines TRBV10-3 with TRBJ2-5, with 9 nucleotides matching TRBD2. V trimming: 9 bases; J trimming: 11 bases; junction bases outside the gene matches: 13. Germline assignment: CDR1 ENHRY and CDR2 SYGVKD. The CDR3 consists of 13 residues. In DNA form, the CDR3 reads TGTGCCATTAGACTAGCGGAGTACAATGAGCAGTACTTC. Encoded protein: CAIRLAEYNEQYF.

This clonotype was found a few times. This chain connects TRBV7-3 to TRBJ2-1; 7 nucleotides align to TRBD2. After removal of 5 bases from V and 3 bases from J, the junction contained 7 bases not matched to a gene. The length of the CDR3 is 15 residues. CDR1 and CDR2 (germline): SGHTA, FQGTGA. The CDR3 DNA reads TGTGCCAGCAGCCGTGAGGCGGGGGACTACAATGAGCAGTTCTTC. Its protein product is CASSREAGDYNEQFF.

This clonotype was detected ten times or more. The CDR3 region has the DNA TGTGCCAGCAGCCAAGGGAACACCGGGGAGCTGTTTTTT. Translating it yields CASSQGNTGELFF. V usage is TRBV4-2 and J usage is TRBJ2-2; D gene unclear. Germline lookup yields CDR1 LGHNA and CDR2 YNFKEQ. V lost 1 base, J lost 1 base, and 1 base lay in between. CDR3 length: 13 residues.

The chain has TRBV5-6 and TRBJ2-1; D could derive from TRBD1 or TRBD2 (6 bases each). V lost 4 bases and J lost 2, with 16 bases in between. This CDR3 comprises 16 residues. Germline CDR1 and CDR2: SGHDT and YYEEEE. Here the CDR3 reads CASSISWRDTYNEQFF. CDR3 DNA sequence: TGTGCCAGCAGCATATCCTGGAGGGACACCTACAATGAGCAGTTCTTC.

This clonotype was picked up a small number of times. The rearrangement links TRBV27 to TRBJ2-1, with D maybe TRBD1 (6 bases). This CDR3 contains 13 residues. V was pared by 5 bases and J by 7 bases, with 12 bases between. Germline CDR1 MNHEY, CDR2 SMNVEV (reference sequence). CDR3 coding DNA: TGTGCCAGCAGTGTCCAACAGGGAAATGAGCAGTTCTTC. Encoded protein: CASSVQQGNEQFF.

This clonotype appeared a few times. The chain joins TRBV5-1 to TRBJ2-1, with D unresolved. V was pared by 0 bases and J by 3 bases, with 10 bases between. The CDR3 consists of 15 residues. Germline V gives CDR1 SGHRS, CDR2 YFSETQ. The CDR3 DNA reads as TGCGCCAGCAGCTTGGCACGCCCCCACTACAATGAGCAGTTCTTC. As protein: CASSLARPHYNEQFF.

The chain carries TRBV6-4 and TRBJ2-1, with D perhaps being TRBD1 or TRBD2 (5 bases each). Germline CDR1 is MRHNA and CDR2 is SNTAGT. V was trimmed by 0 bases and J by 9 bases, leaving 15 bases between them. The CDR3 is 15 residues long. The CDR3 sequence is CASSDSGVGKGEQFF. Here the CDR3 DNA reads TGTGCCAGCAGTGACTCGGGGGTTGGTAAGGGTGAGCAGTTCTTC.